This T cell receptor beta chain was profiled in a study of patients and donors after allogeneic stem cell transplantation. This clonotype was seen a handful of times. TCRdb redid the calling of the RT-PCR reads with MiXCR, one entry per CDR3 protein. This sample carries about a million distinct CDR3 sequences, 18% of them seen once, and the ten largest clones take 5% to 6.5%. Material: blood, either unsorted or a sorted T cell fraction (not recorded which). The origin of this receptor is a human donor who was either an allogeneic HSCT recipient or a stem cell or donor lymphocyte infusion donor (not recorded which). It is not recorded whose cells these are; they may come from a transplant donor.

The chain's CDR3 is CASSFSTAYEQYF. The DNA for the CDR3 is TGTGCCAGCAGCTTCTCGACAGCCTACGAGCAGTACTTC. This sequence joins TRBV11-3 and TRBJ2-7, with a weak D call TRBD1 (5 bases). This CDR3 region has 13 residues. The V and J ends lost 3 bases and 2 bases respectively, with 8 bases between them. Per the germline V gene, CDR1 is SGHNT and CDR2 is YENEEA.